This T cell receptor (beta chain) was sequenced during a study of human T cells and chemical hapten exposure. In the study overall: Mostly female patients had alopecia areata, totalis or universalis.

This clonotype was detected ten times or more. Its target is not known. With 6 bases clipped from V and 0 bases from J, the junction kept 12 bases outside the gene matches. Per germline, CDR1 MNHNS and CDR2 SASEGT. The CDR3 runs to 19 residues. Original analysis: Per-sample TCR counts ranged from about 20,000 to 700,000, median around 96,000. TCRdb recomputed calls from the RACE reads with MiXCR, one row per CDR3 protein. The V and J calls shown here were made by TCRdb, not taken from the authors' results. The sample holds some 380,000 distinct CDR3 sequences, 4.8% seen once. Time point specified: patch test 1, 2 weeks after DPC sensitization. Treatment denoted: therapeutic diphenylcyclopropenone sensitization with weekly scalp DPC. Regarding the study as a whole: TCRs at a frequency above 1 in 1000 stayed unchanged with DPC sensitization.

The source material was whole blood, sampled in connection with sensitization to the hapten diphenylcyclopropenone (DPC). The clonotype originates from a woman in her 50s with alopecia areata. Some clones in this sample may be carry-over from other donors' samples. The chain carries TRBV6-1 and TRBJ1-4; 11 nucleotides line up with TRBD1. CDR3 protein: CASSVGQGAILATNEKLFF. The DNA for the CDR3 is TGTGCCAGCAGCGTCGGACAGGGGGCGATCTTAGCAACTAATGAAAAACTGTTTTTT.